This T cell receptor beta chain was identified during a study of glioma-infiltrating T cells after dendritic cell vaccination. Study-level information: Patients received autologous tumor lysate-pulsed dendritic cell vaccination between about 2003 and 2012. Autologous tumor lysate was loaded overnight onto monocyte-derived dendritic cells grown less than 8 days with IL-4 and GM-CSF.

Input was approximately 1.8 ug genomic DNA, or all available if less. Clones were sequenced by immunoSEQ multiplex PCR, and TCRdb holds only the in-frame ones, with some missing. The table has about 36,000 clones, approximately 80% seen once. Fresh-frozen tumor tissue and more than two years of survival data were available for all. Germline V lookup: CDR1 SGHTA, CDR2 FQGNSA. CDR3 length: 17 residues. After removal of 5 bases from V and 4 bases from J, the junction contained 8 bases not matched to a gene. The receptor was isolated from a human donor with glioblastoma. Sample: blood, taken before dendritic cell vaccination. This chain joins TRBV7-2 and TRBJ2-1, with 13 nucleotides matching TRBD2. The CDR3 region has the DNA TGTGCCAGCAGCAACCGGACTAGCGGGGGATGGTACAATGAGCAGTTCTTC. Translation: CASSNRTSGGWYNEQFF.